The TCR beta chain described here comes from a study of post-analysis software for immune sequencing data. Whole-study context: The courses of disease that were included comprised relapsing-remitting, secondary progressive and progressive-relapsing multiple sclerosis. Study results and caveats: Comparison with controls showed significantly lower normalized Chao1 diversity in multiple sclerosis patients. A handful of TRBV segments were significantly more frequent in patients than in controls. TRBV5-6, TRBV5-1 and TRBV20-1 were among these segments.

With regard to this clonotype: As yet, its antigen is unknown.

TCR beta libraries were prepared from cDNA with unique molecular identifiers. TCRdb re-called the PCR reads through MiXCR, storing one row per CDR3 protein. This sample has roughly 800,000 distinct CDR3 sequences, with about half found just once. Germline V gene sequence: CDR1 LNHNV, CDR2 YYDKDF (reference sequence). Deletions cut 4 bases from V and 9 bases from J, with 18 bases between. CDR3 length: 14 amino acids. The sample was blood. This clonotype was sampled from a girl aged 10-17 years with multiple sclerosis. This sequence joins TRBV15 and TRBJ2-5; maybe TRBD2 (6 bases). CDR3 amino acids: CATSNGTARVAQYF. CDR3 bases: TGTGCCACCAGCAACGGGACTGCGCGGGTGGCCCAGTACTTC.